Shown below are 23 T cell receptor beta chains from a single sample sequenced in a study of T-cell memory formation after mild COVID-19. TCRdb passed the 5' RACE reads through MiXCR, listing each CDR3 protein once. Of 280,000 or so distinct CDR3 sequences in the sample, around 8% were seen once. Specimen: PBMCs or a T cell subset sorted from them (not recorded which). The receptors come from a man between 18 and 35 years old who had mild COVID-19 (a few samples of this study predate the infection). Cell type and time point are not known.

The chain is built from TRBV7-2 and TRBJ1-2; D is undetermined. With 8 bases removed from V and 5 bases from J, the gap between germline ends came to 15 bases. Germline CDR1 SGHTA, CDR2 FQGNSA. The CDR3 runs to 13 residues. The CDR3 protein is CASEKGLDYGYTF. In nucleotides, the CDR3 is TGTGCCAGCGAAAAGGGTTTGGATTATGGCTACACCTTC.

The chain recombines TRBV12-3 or TRBV12-4 with TRBJ2-1; 7 nucleotides match TRBD2. This CDR3 is built from 16 residues. With V trimmed by 5 bases and J by 2 bases, 9 bases remained unmatched. CDR3 coding DNA: TGTGCCAGCAGTCCACTTCCCGCGGGGGCCTACAATGAGCAGTTCTTC. Protein: CASSPLPAGAYNEQFF.

This clonotype was seen ten or more times. The chain couples TRBV7-2 to TRBJ2-1, with D unresolved. Trimming removed 6 bases from V and 6 bases from J, with 3 bases in between. This CDR3 region has 10 residues. Germline loops: CDR1 SGHTA, CDR2 FQGNSA. The CDR3 reads CASRGNEQFF. As DNA, the CDR3 is TGTGCCAGCAGGGGCAATGAGCAGTTCTTC.

This clonotype was found a few times. The chain links TRBV7-2 to TRBJ1-2; D unresolved. This CDR3 spans 13 amino acids. V lost 3 bases to trimming and J lost 4 bases, with 9 bases between them. The germline CDR1 and CDR2 sequences are SGHTA and FQGNSA. The CDR3 region is CASSFPDLYGYTF. In nucleotides, the CDR3 is TGTGCCAGCAGCTTTCCGGACCTCTATGGCTACACCTTC.

The chain is built from TRBV7-8 and TRBJ1-1; no definite D call. The CDR3 has 16 amino acids. Trimming left V 4 bases short and J 0 bases short, with 15 bases between. Germline CDR1 SGHVS, CDR2 FQNEAQ. The CDR3 loop reads CASSSPDLPVNTEAFF. The CDR3 nucleotides read TGTGCCAGCAGCTCACCGGACCTCCCCGTGAACACTGAAGCTTTCTTT. Full variable domain (missing parts from reference TRBV7-8 and TRBJ1-1): GAGVSQSPRYKVAKRGQDVALRCDPISGHVSLFWYQQALGQGPEFLTYFQNEAQLDKSGLPSDRFFAERPEGSVSTLKIQRTQQEDSAVYLCASSSPDLPVNTEAFFGQGTRLTVV.

The J gene is TRBJ2-1, the V gene TRBV19, with 7 nucleotides matching TRBD2. Germline assignment: CDR1 LNHDA and CDR2 SQIVND (reference sequence). This CDR3 spans 14 amino acids. Trimming took 1 base from V and 7 from J; bases not matched to a gene: 4. This CDR3 reads CASSIASGVNEQFF. The CDR3 region has the DNA TGTGCCAGTAGTATAGCAAGCGGGGTAAATGAGCAGTTCTTC.

This clonotype was recorded at least ten times. This sequence joins TRBV7-2 and TRBJ1-1; D not resolved. Per the germline V gene, CDR1 is SGHTA and CDR2 is FQGNSA. Trimming removed 3 bases from V and 6 bases from J, with 11 bases in between. CDR3 length: 13 amino acids. The CDR3 DNA reads TGTGCCAGCAGCTTTACGAGGTTGGCTGAAGCTTTCTTT. Its protein is CASSFTRLAEAFF.

In nucleotides, the CDR3 is TGCGCCAGCAGCTTCTACGGACCGACCGGGGAGCTGTTTTTT. It specifies CASSFYGPTGELFF. The genes are TRBV5-1 and TRBJ2-2; no clear D gene. This CDR3 is 14 amino acids long. Trimming pared 2 bases from V and 5 bases from J, leaving 10 bases between. Per germline, CDR1 SGHRS and CDR2 YFSETQ.

This clonotype was picked up a small number of times. DNA of the CDR3: TGTGCCAACCAAGCCCGGCTGTACTCTGGAAACACCATATATTTT. It specifies CANQARLYSGNTIYF. The rearrangement joins TRBV5-5 to TRBJ1-3, with D uncertain. This CDR3 comprises 15 residues. The V and J ends lost 9 bases and 0 bases respectively, with 16 bases between them. Germline values: CDR1 SGHKS, CDR2 YYEKEE (reference sequence).

This chain connects TRBV7-2 to TRBJ1-1; TRBD1 matches 8 bases. Unmatched junction bases numbered 11, after V lost 7 bases and J lost 4 bases. The CDR3 has 15 residues. The germline V gene encodes CDR1 SGHTA and CDR2 FQGNSA. CDR3 DNA sequence: TGTGCCAGCACCCCAGGGGCAGGGGGCTTCACTGAAGCTTTCTTT. Translated: CASTPGAGGFTEAFF.

The table lists this clonotype with a few counts. The chain joins TRBV12-3 or TRBV12-4 to TRBJ2-3; TRBD1 matches at 9 bases. CDR3 length: 16 amino acids. Trimming took 10 bases from V and 8 from J; bases not matched to a gene: 19. CDR3 DNA sequence: TGTGCCACGGAAGAGGCGGGACAGGGTCGTGGTGCTACGCAGTATTTT. This gives the protein CATEEAGQGRGATQYF.

This chain connects TRBV6-1 to TRBJ2-6, with D perhaps assigned TRBD1 or TRBD2 (5 bases each). This CDR3 region has 15 residues. Germline loops: CDR1 MNHNS, CDR2 SASEGT. V shed 10 bases and J shed 1 base, with 14 bases lying between them. For the CDR3, the DNA is TGTGCCACCGCAGGGACGAGGTCTGGGGCCAACGTCCTGACTTTC. Encoded protein: CATAGTRSGANVLTF.

The chain joins TRBV18 to TRBJ2-1, with D perhaps TRBD1 (6 bases). This CDR3 has 13 residues. V dropped 3 bases and J dropped 8 bases, with 11 bases sitting between them. Germline assignment: CDR1 KGHSH and CDR2 LQKENI. CDR3 residues: CASSPYRDDEQFF. The DNA for the CDR3 is TGTGCCAGCTCACCGTACAGGGACGATGAGCAGTTCTTC.

This clonotype turned up a few times. J is TRBJ2-5 and V is TRBV4-1; possible D gene TRBD2, 5 bases. Trimming removed 4 bases from V and 1 base from J, with 13 bases in between. The CDR3 totals 15 residues. Per the germline V gene, CDR1 is MGHRA and CDR2 is YSYEKL. CDR3 coding DNA: TGCGCCAGCAGCCCCGGCGGGCGGGTCCAAGAGACCCAGTACTTC. It encodes CASSPGGRVQETQYF.

The chain couples TRBV10-3 to TRBJ2-7, with D unresolved. V shed 10 bases and J shed 1 base, with 14 bases lying between them. CDR3 length: 13 residues. CDR1 and CDR2 (germline): ENHRY, SYGVKD. Here the CDR3 reads CATISKASYEQYF. Here the CDR3 DNA reads TGTGCCACCATATCGAAGGCTTCCTACGAGCAGTACTTC.

This chain joins TRBV7-2 and TRBJ2-3; D perhaps matches TRBD2 (5 bases). From germline, CDR1 is SGHTA and CDR2 FQGNSA. The ends were cut back, 1 base at V and 8 bases at J, with 7 bases in the middle. The CDR3 contains 12 residues. The CDR3 nucleotides are TGTGCCAGCAGCTTAGACGCGGGTACGCAGTATTTT. Translated: CASSLDAGTQYF.

This clonotype was observed many times. CDR3 protein: CASSLAGETDTQYF. The CDR3 nucleotides read TGTGCCAGCAGTTTAGCAGGGGAGACAGATACGCAGTATTTT. The chain links TRBV12-3 or TRBV12-4 to TRBJ2-3; D is perhaps TRBD1 or TRBD2 (5 bases each). The CDR3 runs to 14 residues. Trimming stripped 0 bases from V and 3 bases from J, with 7 bases between.

This clonotype was recorded many times. The V gene is TRBV7-2, the J gene TRBJ2-3; a weak D match, TRBD2 (5 bases). The length of the CDR3 is 16 residues. CDR1 and CDR2 from the germline V gene are SGHTA and FQGNSA. The V and J ends lost 0 bases and 0 bases respectively, with 10 bases between them. In nucleotides, the CDR3 is TGTGCCAGCAGCTTAGCGGTCTGGACTAGCACAGATACGCAGTATTTT. Its protein is CASSLAVWTSTDTQYF.

The rearrangement uses TRBV28 and TRBJ2-7; 12 bases are shared with TRBD1. The ends lost 5 bases at V and 6 bases at J; junction bases unmatched: 8. Germline lookup yields CDR1 MDHEN and CDR2 SYDVKM. The CDR3 has 15 residues. CDR3: CASSKPGQGAREQYF. The CDR3 DNA follows: TGTGCCAGCAGTAAACCGGGACAGGGGGCTCGCGAGCAGTACTTC.

In its sample, this clonotype was seen a few times. This chain connects TRBV29-1 to TRBJ2-7; the D is unclear. V lost 4 bases and J lost 6, with 7 bases in between. The germline CDR1 and CDR2 sequences are SQVTM and ANQGSEA. The CDR3 covers 10 residues. CDR3 loop: CSVVGVEQYF. In DNA, the CDR3 is TGCAGCGTTGTTGGGGTCGAGCAGTACTTC.

This clonotype was found many times. The gene calls are TRBV7-2 and TRBJ2-7, with D maybe TRBD1 (5 bases). CDR3 size: 14 residues. The germline V gene has CDR1 SGHTA and CDR2 FQGNSA. V shed 3 bases and J shed 3 bases, with 12 bases lying between them. CDR3 sequence (DNA): TGTGCCAGCAGCTTCCAGGGTAAGAACTACGAGCAGTACTTC. It translates to CASSFQGKNYEQYF.

There are a few counts of this clonotype. This chain links TRBV27 with TRBJ2-3; 12 positions match TRBD1. Germline V gene sequence: CDR1 MNHEY, CDR2 SMNVEV (reference sequence). Unmatched junction bases numbered 8, after V lost 2 bases and J lost 5 bases. This CDR3 region has 17 residues. The CDR3 sequence is CASSLTPGQGARDTQYF. CDR3 coding DNA: TGTGCCAGCAGTTTAACCCCGGGACAGGGGGCGCGAGATACGCAGTATTTT.

V usage is TRBV12-3 or TRBV12-4 and J usage is TRBJ1-2; a possible D gene is TRBD1 (5 bases). Trimming left V 6 bases short and J 5 bases short, with 22 bases between. This CDR3 has 16 residues. The chain's CDR3 is CASSHRGVRVPYGYTF. For the CDR3, the DNA is TGTGCCAGCAGCCACCGGGGGGTTAGGGTTCCTTATGGCTACACCTTC.